This TCR beta chain appears in the sequencing data of a study of cytomegalovirus exposure and HLA in healthy donors. At the level of the study: An early data release held about 85 million unique TCRs from HLA-typed donors.

CDR3 length: 14 amino acids. The V gene lost 4 bases and the J gene lost 6 bases, with 15 bases spanning the gap. Germline CDR1 is SEHNR and CDR2 is FQNEAQ (reference sequence). There were likely unrecorded immune exposures, though donors were nominally healthy when sampled. PCR employed 60 Vbeta and 13 Jbeta primers. Clones were read by immunoSEQ multiplex PCR, and TCRdb kept only the in-frame ones, dropping some. Of about 170,000 clones listed, roughly 78% are singletons. Study observations and caveats: In a later analysis, productive TCRs from donors in an Asian-associated ancestry cluster reportedly carried fewer N-insertions than the cohort mean. Later analysis associated a missense DCLRE1C variant with TCR beta V- and J-gene trimming.

This clone was seen a few times. The antigen is undetermined. The specimen was PBMCs. The V and J genes are TRBV7-9 and TRBJ1-2, with D perhaps matching TRBD1 (6 bases). The source of this sequence is a middle-aged man in good health and CMV-seropositive. CDR3 region: CASSSYRAQNGYTF. The CDR3 DNA is TGTGCCAGCAGCTCATACAGGGCACAAAATGGCTACACCTTC. The variable domain in full, completed from reference TRBV7-9 and TRBJ1-2, reads DTGVSQNPRHKITKRGQNVTFRCDPISEHNRLYWYRQTLGQGPEFLTYFQNEAQLEKSRLLSDRFSAERPKGSFSTLEIQRTEQGDSAMYLCASSSYRAQNGYTFGSGTRLTVV.